This T cell receptor (beta chain) was retrieved from a study of blood T cells in healthy people across ages. Next came a second PCR, run for about 7 to 11 cycles, which used a sample-barcoded 5' primer along with a J-beta primer mix. Each CDR3 protein is one row after TCRdb ran MiXCR on the 5' RACE reads. The sample has about 570,000 distinct CDR3 sequences, 25% to 30% seen once; the top ten hold approximately 17%. This clonotype was recorded only once. This clonotype originated in a woman in her sixties or seventies in good health. The sequencing sample was made of blood.

CDR3 loop: CASSGRDNGLAGDNEQFF. For the CDR3, the DNA is TGTGCCAGCAGCGGCCGGGACAATGGACTAGCGGGCGACAATGAGCAGTTCTTC. The V gene is TRBV9, the J gene TRBJ2-1; 11 bases are a match to TRBD2. After removal of 3 bases from V and 5 bases from J, the junction contained 13 bases not matched to a gene. Germline V gene lookup returns CDR1 SGDLS and CDR2 YYNGEE. CDR3 length: 18 residues.